This T cell receptor (beta chain) was recovered during a study of early T cells in non-severe SARS-CoV-2 infection. On the study more broadly: Alpha and beta chains were unpaired, from unsorted whole-blood bulk RNA.

This clonotype was seen ten or more times. TCRdb reprocessed the 5' RACE reads with MiXCR, giving one entry per CDR3 protein. The table shows tens of thousands of distinct CDR3 sequences, with 10% to 15% occurring only once. The CDR3 spans 14 residues. Germline-derived CDR1 and CDR2 are SGHAT and FQNNGV. V trimming: 5 bases; J trimming: 5 bases; junction bases outside the gene matches: 6. The sequence came from an adult who was a healthcare worker with PCR-confirmed SARS-CoV-2 infection or an uninfected control (not recorded which). Material: whole blood. V is TRBV11-2 and J is TRBJ1-1; 9 positions agree with TRBD1. The CDR3 DNA sequence: TGTGCCAGCAGCGGAGGGACAGGGTGGACTGAAGCTTTCTTT. This translates into CASSGGTGWTEAFF.